A single sample is the source of the 18 T cell receptor beta chains below, sequenced in a study of shared clonotypes between healthy human individuals. The data were produced by immunoSEQ multiplex PCR, yet TCRdb's version contains in-frame clones alone and is incomplete. The table shows roughly 2,000,000 clones, with about 94% occurring only once. CD8 cells classed as naive were CD45RO-negative and positively selected for CCR7, excluding terminally differentiated effector memory CD45RA+ cells. Material for sequencing was naive CD8+ T cells sorted from blood. All receptors come from a man younger than 30 in good health.

In DNA form, the CDR3 reads TGTGCCAGCAGTCCATCTATGGGACAGGCCGACTACGAGCAGTACTTC. Amino acids: CASSPSMGQADYEQYF. This chain connects TRBV27 to TRBJ2-7, with 8 bases aligning to TRBD1. The V gene's germline CDR1 is MNHEY and CDR2 SMNVEV (reference sequence). Trimming took 5 bases from V and 3 from J; bases not matched to a gene: 12. The CDR3 is 16 amino acids.

The chain recombines TRBV5-1 with TRBJ2-3, with a tentative D call TRBD2 (6 bases). Looked up from germline, CDR1 is SGHRS and CDR2 is YFSETQ. V gave up 4 bases and J gave up 0 bases, with 21 bases separating them. The CDR3 runs to 18 residues. CDR3 nucleotide sequence: TGCGCCAGCAGCATGGGACGGATAGCGGCCCCCAGCACAGATACGCAGTATTTT. As protein: CASSMGRIAAPSTDTQYF.

The rearrangement links TRBV6-5 to TRBJ1-1, with a tentative D call TRBD1 (6 bases). Germline-derived CDR1 and CDR2 are MNHEY and SVGAGI. The CDR3 consists of 14 residues. V shed 6 bases and J shed 7 bases, with 18 bases lying between them. CDR3 loop: CASSLNGGPNEAFF. CDR3 sequence (DNA): TGTGCCAGCAGCCTTAACGGGGGGCCCAATGAAGCTTTCTTT.

The V and J genes are TRBV4-1 and TRBJ2-5, with 8 bases lining up with TRBD2. CDR1 MGHRA and CDR2 YSYEKL come from the germline V gene. V was pared by 5 bases and J by 5 bases, with 13 bases of the junction left unmatched. This CDR3 has 16 residues. CDR3 DNA sequence: TGCGCCAGCAGCACTGGCCCGGCGGGAGGCGGCGAGACCCAGTACTTC. Translation gives CASSTGPAGGGETQYF.

The chain carries TRBV30 and TRBJ2-3; no firm D call. This CDR3 has 14 amino acids. V was pared by 1 base and J by 2 bases, with 10 bases between. CDR1 is GTSNPN, CDR2 SVGIG, per germline (reference sequence). CDR3 nucleotide sequence: TGTGCCTGGAGTGACCAAAACCCCACAGATACGCAGTATTTT. Translation gives CAWSDQNPTDTQYF.

The chain joins TRBV29-1 to TRBJ2-7; tentatively, D is TRBD1 or TRBD2 (6 bases each). Germline V gives CDR1 SQVTM, CDR2 ANQGSEA. Trimming shortened V by 6 bases and J by 2 bases, and 20 bases separated the two germline ends. The CDR3 is made up of 15 amino acids. The CDR3 is CSVPDPRGDPYEQYF. CDR3 sequence (DNA): TGCAGCGTCCCTGACCCAAGGGGGGATCCCTACGAGCAGTACTTC.

The chain recombines TRBV5-1 with TRBJ1-2; tentatively, D is TRBD1 (6 bases). This CDR3 is 16 amino acids long. V was cut by 4 bases and J by 1 base, with 17 bases left in between. The germline CDR1 and CDR2 sequences are SGHRS and YFSETQ. The CDR3 DNA reads as TGCGCCAGCAGCCTGTTCCGTTTGGACAGTAACTATGGCTACACCTTC. Protein: CASSLFRLDSNYGYTF.

Written as DNA, the CDR3 is TGCGCCAGCAGGGCTGGTTGGGGGCCCCTTGGGGACACTGAAGCTTTCTTT. This sequence encodes CASRAGWGPLGDTEAFF. The V and J genes are TRBV10-1 and TRBJ1-1, with a tentative D call TRBD1 (6 bases). Trimming removed 6 bases from V and 3 bases from J, with 23 bases in between. Germline V gene data show CDR1 as WNHNN and CDR2 as SYGVQD (reference sequence). The CDR3 runs to 17 residues.

V gene TRBV27 combines with J gene TRBJ1-2, with 9 bases aligning to TRBD1. The trim removed 2 bases at V and 3 bases at J, leaving 4 bases unmatched. The germline V gene encodes CDR1 MNHEY and CDR2 SMNVEV (reference sequence). The CDR3 length is 15 residues. The CDR3 region is CASSLTGTGYYGYTF. The CDR3 coding sequence is TGTGCCAGCAGTTTAACCGGGACAGGGTACTATGGCTACACCTTC.

The rearrangement joins TRBV9 to TRBJ2-7, with D possibly matching TRBD2 (5 bases). The ends were cut back, 3 bases at V and 4 bases at J, with 14 bases in the middle. Germline V gene data show CDR1 as SGDLS and CDR2 as YYNGEE. The CDR3 spans 14 residues. The CDR3 spells CASSGGPRPYEQYF. The CDR3 region has the DNA TGTGCCAGCAGCGGAGGGCCTAGACCGTACGAGCAGTACTTC.

The gene calls are TRBV5-1 and TRBJ1-4, with 7 positions matching TRBD1. CDR1 and CDR2 from the germline V gene are SGHRS and YFSETQ. This CDR3 region has 14 residues. J gave up 5 bases and V 0 bases, and 1 base lay outside the gene matches. In nucleotides, the CDR3 is TGCGCCAGCAGCTTGGCACAGGGGAATGAAAAACTGTTTTTT. Translating gives CASSLAQGNEKLFF.

V usage is TRBV4-3 and J usage is TRBJ2-4; 10 bases agree with TRBD1. V lost 0 bases to trimming and J lost 7 bases; unmatched junction nucleotides: 6. In germline, CDR1 is LGHNA, CDR2 YSLEER. CDR3 length: 16 residues. DNA of the CDR3: TGCGCCAGCAGCCAAGATACCGGGACAGGGGTGAACATTCAGTACTTC. This encodes CASSQDTGTGVNIQYF.

This chain joins TRBV4-2 and TRBJ2-2; possibly TRBD2 for D (5 bases). CDR3 size: 12 residues. Germline CDR1 is LGHNA and CDR2 is YNFKEQ. Trimming removed 4 bases at V and 13 bases at J, with 13 bases between. For the CDR3, the DNA is TGTGCCAGCAGCCCGGACTCCAGGCGGCTGTTTTTT. It yields the protein CASSPDSRRLFF.

The rearrangement links TRBV14 to TRBJ2-6; 9 bases agree with TRBD2. Germline assignment: CDR1 SGHDN and CDR2 FVKESK. V shed 0 bases and J 0 bases; nucleotides not matched to a gene: 12. The CDR3 covers 21 residues. CDR3 residues: CASSQDTGSGGRHSGANVLTF. CDR3 coding DNA: TGTGCCAGCAGCCAAGATACGGGGAGCGGGGGGCGGCACTCTGGGGCCAACGTCCTGACTTTC. The whole variable domain, filled in from reference TRBV14 and TRBJ2-6, reads EAGVTQFPSHSVIEKGQTVTLRCDPISGHDNLYWYRRVMGKEIKFLLHFVKESKQDESGMPNNRFLAERTGGTYSTLKVQPAELEDSGVYFCASSQDTGSGGRHSGANVLTFGAGSRLTVL.

The chain is built from TRBV7-9 and TRBJ2-3, with a tentative D call TRBD1 (6 bases). CDR1 and CDR2 (germline): SEHNR, FQNEAQ (reference sequence). The CDR3 is made up of 17 amino acids. The V end was cut by 4 bases, the J end by 3 bases, with 20 bases between. CDR3 coding DNA: TGTGCCAGCAGCTCAACGTACGGGGAAAGGGGGACAGATACGCAGTATTTT. Translated, it gives CASSSTYGERGTDTQYF.

Points on this clone: The same CDR3 also results from other DNA sequences found in this sample. In DNA form, the CDR3 reads TGTGCCAGCAGTTTATCAAACTCCTACGAGCAGTACTTC. Translated: CASSLSNSYEQYF. J is TRBJ2-7 and V is TRBV27; D is unresolved. The CDR3 covers 13 residues. CDR1 MNHEY and CDR2 SMNVEV come from the germline V gene (reference sequence). V lost 0 bases and J lost 0, with 3 bases in between.

The chain is built from TRBV19 and TRBJ2-1; D is possibly TRBD2 (6 bases). Germline V gene lookup returns CDR1 LNHDA and CDR2 SQIVND (reference sequence). The CDR3 is made up of 15 amino acids. Trimming removed 6 bases from V and 0 bases from J, with 12 bases in between. CDR3 DNA: TGTGCCAGTAGCACCGGGACTTACTCCTACAATGAGCAGTTCTTC. Its protein product is CASSTGTYSYNEQFF.

The chain combines TRBV29-1 with TRBJ2-2, with D perhaps TRBD1 or TRBD2 (6 bases each). The CDR3 is 12 residues long. Trimming removed 5 bases at V and 6 bases at J, with 10 bases between. Per the germline V gene, CDR1 is SQVTM and CDR2 is ANQGSEA. The CDR3 loop is CSVLGGSGELFF. The CDR3 DNA follows: TGCAGCGTTCTAGGGGGGTCCGGGGAGCTGTTTTTT.